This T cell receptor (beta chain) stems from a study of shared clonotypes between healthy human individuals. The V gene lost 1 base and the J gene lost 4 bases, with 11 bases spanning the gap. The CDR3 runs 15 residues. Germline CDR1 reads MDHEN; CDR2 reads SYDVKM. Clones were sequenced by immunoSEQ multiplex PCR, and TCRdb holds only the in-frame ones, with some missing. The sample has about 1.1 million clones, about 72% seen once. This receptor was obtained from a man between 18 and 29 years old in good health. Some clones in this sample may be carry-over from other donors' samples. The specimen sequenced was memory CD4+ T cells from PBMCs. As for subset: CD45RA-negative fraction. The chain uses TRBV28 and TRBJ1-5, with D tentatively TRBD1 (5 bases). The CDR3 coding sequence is TGTGCCAGCAGTTTATCCACGGGGGGGAATCAGCCCCAGCATTTT. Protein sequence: CASSLSTGGNQPQHF.